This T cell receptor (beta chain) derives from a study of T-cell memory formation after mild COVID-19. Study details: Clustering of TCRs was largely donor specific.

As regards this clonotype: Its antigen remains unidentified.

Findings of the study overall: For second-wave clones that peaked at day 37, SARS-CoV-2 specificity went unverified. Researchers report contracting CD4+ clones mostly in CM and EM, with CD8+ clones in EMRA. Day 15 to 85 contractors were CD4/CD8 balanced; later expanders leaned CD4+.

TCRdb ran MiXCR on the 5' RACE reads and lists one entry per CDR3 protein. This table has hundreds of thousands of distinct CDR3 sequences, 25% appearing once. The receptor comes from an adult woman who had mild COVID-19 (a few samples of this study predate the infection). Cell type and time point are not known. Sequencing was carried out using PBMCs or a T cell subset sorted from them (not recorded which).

The CDR3 nucleotides are TGCGCCAGCAGCCCGACGACAGGGAGCTTTCGCCACGAGCAGTACTTC. It translates to CASSPTTGSFRHEQYF. This rearrangement joins TRBV5-1 to TRBJ2-7; 7 bases align to TRBD1. Germline V gives CDR1 SGHRS, CDR2 YFSETQ. This CDR3 has 16 residues. The V and J ends lost 4 bases and 5 bases, in that order; junction bases with no gene match: 15.